This T cell receptor (beta chain) derives from a study of identical twins (dated by TCRdb to about 2016). General notes on the study: TCR alpha and beta repertoires from monozygotic twins, unrelated adults of various ages and cord blood were deep-sequenced to test whether fetal clonotypes persist. To rule out contamination, the twin experiments were replicated at different times with different library preparation protocols.

This clonotype was seen repeatedly, ten times or more. Its cognate antigen has yet to be identified. No base quality values were provided; no much bigger clone lies one nucleotide off. The CDR3 numbers 15 residues from cysteine through phenylalanine. The entry retains the CDR3 DNA only, 45 bases that are in frame from base 1. Trimming at the junction amounts to 6 bases on V and 6 bases on J, and the germline ends lie 18 bases apart. Sequences SGHDT (CDR1) and YYEEEE (CDR2) are obtained from the germline V gene. Every donor in the study was a healthy Caucasian. The study also sequenced three unrelated non-twin adults: a male aged 18 to 29, a male aged 50 to 60 and a female aged 50 to 60. Miltenyi CD45RO+ enrichment and human naive T-cell isolation kits were used to isolate memory (CD45RO+) and naive T cells from PBMC. Results the study describes overall, beyond this receptor: Zero-insertion analyses could be partly confounded by invariant T cells such as MAIT and iNKT, though diverse VJ usage argued against such confounding for most clonotypes. Out-of-frame TCR alpha sharing in monozygotic twins was systematically underestimated by recombination models, whereas sharing between unrelated individuals was in agreement with the recombination models. Excess twin sharing in beta out-of-frame sequences was weaker because fewer shared sequences lowered the signal-to-noise ratio. Because the same donors could not be followed over many years, conclusions were based on cross-sectional statistical analysis. Compared with coincidental sharing between unrelated individuals, an excess of low generation-probability sequences was observed among out-of-frame TCR alpha sequences shared between twins. Abundant cord blood beta clonotypes carried fewer insertions; young adult naive repertoires showed a weaker similar trend, while memory repertoires showed none.

Libraries were prepared through 5' RACE. The instrument was an Illumina HiSeq 2000. Template switching introduced a universal primer binding site; the final cDNA contained a unique molecular identifier, enabling accurate counting of TCR cDNA molecules. Specific primers in the conserved constant-segment region were used to synthesize first-strand cDNA for TCR alpha and beta chains. To control for contamination, each cDNA library was double barcoded with a SMART-Mk sample barcode plus Illumina barcodes. TruSeq adapter sequences, together with Illumina sample barcodes, were added in two successive PCR steps. The Illumina HiSeq platform was used with custom primers to sequence TCR alpha and beta cDNA libraries. As for how the authors treated the data: Raw reads were processed with MiGEC to extract unique molecular identifiers, and MiXCR was used to determine CDR3 positions. Recombination models were inferred per individual with the repgenHMM and IGoR tools using an EM algorithm. The analysis of shared clonotypes was done with the tcR package in R, with sharing normalized by the product of cloneset sizes. To study raw recombination without the effects of thymic and clonal selection, out-of-frame nonproductive sequences were analyzed. TCRdb reanalyzed the raw reads on its own, using fastp at Q25 for trimming and MiXCR for clone calling, and kept in-frame beta chains. Each CDR3 protein appears once, grouped with its most common genes and DNA. These V and J calls derive from TCRdb rather than the authors' analysis. The sample yields about 390,000 distinct CDR3 sequences; roughly 9% were counted once. The ten most abundant clones make up approximately 9.3% of the sample.

The rearranged chain carries TRBV5-6 and TRBJ2-2; a weak D assignment points to TRBD1 (6 bases agree). The origin of this receptor is a woman aged 45-65 years in good health. The specimen was naive T cells sorted from blood. The cell subset or site tag for this specimen amounts to: cells isolated with a human naive T-cell isolation kit. The CDR3: CASIEGVGGPGELFF. The sequenced DNA: TGTGCCAGCATCGAGGGGGTCGGCGGACCCGGGGAGCTGTTTTTT.